This entry features one T cell receptor beta chain sequence. What it binds is not known. This sample was taken from a study of T cell responses to AZD1222 COVID-19 vaccine. Background on the study: Second doses were pooled across both intervals (about 4 or about 12 weeks).

V lost 7 bases and J lost 6, with 15 bases in between. CDR1 and CDR2 (germline): SQVTM, ANQGSEA. This CDR3 is 12 amino acids long. The data were produced by immunoSEQ multiplex PCR, yet TCRdb's version contains in-frame clones alone and is incomplete. The sample comprises 100,000 to 150,000 clones, 90% of which are singletons, and less than 9% rests with the top ten. The study's findings and limits: Repertoires were collected only later (after the peak T cell response had occurred). The study found Spike-specific TCR breadth and depth rose after two AZD1222 doses.

The gene calls are TRBV29-1 and TRBJ1-2; TRBD1 is a possible D gene (5 bases). The sample was peripheral blood, taken on day 0 of AZD1222 vaccination. This receptor was taken from an adult in good health. The CDR3 nucleotides are TGCAGCGCCCAACAGGAACTGGATGGCTACACCTTC. Protein product: CSAQQELDGYTF.